This T cell receptor beta chain originates from a study of T cells in Graves' hyperthyroidism and ophthalmopathy. Study results and caveats: Blood samples included most of the expanded thyroid clonotypes exceeding 0.001.

The CDR3 has 16 amino acids. Trimming cost V 0 bases and J 6 bases, with 21 bases left between them. CDR1 is DFQATT, CDR2 SNEGSKA, per germline (reference sequence). This clonotype was seen ten or more times. No antigen is known for it. The source material, RNA transcripts, was used to amplify TCR beta CDR3 regions. Researchers ran a first-round RT-PCR on the TCR CDR3 using the HTBI primer set. TCRdb analysed the multiplex PCR reads with MiXCR anew, one entry per CDR3 protein. Among under 400,000 distinct CDR3 sequences listed, 21% were seen once. For Graves' hyperthyroidism to be stable, ophthalmopathy could not progress within 18 months. Hyperthyroidism had been newly diagnosed in patients aged 18 to 65, and its duration was under 2 months.

Sample: blood. The source of this sequence is a woman aged 45-65 years with Graves' hyperthyroidism. The chain is built from TRBV20-1 and TRBJ2-7, with D perhaps matching TRBD1 or TRBD2 (7 bases each). The CDR3 protein is CSARDEGGGVFSEQYF. The CDR3 DNA reads as TGCAGTGCTAGAGATGAGGGAGGGGGCGTATTTTCCGAGCAGTACTTC.